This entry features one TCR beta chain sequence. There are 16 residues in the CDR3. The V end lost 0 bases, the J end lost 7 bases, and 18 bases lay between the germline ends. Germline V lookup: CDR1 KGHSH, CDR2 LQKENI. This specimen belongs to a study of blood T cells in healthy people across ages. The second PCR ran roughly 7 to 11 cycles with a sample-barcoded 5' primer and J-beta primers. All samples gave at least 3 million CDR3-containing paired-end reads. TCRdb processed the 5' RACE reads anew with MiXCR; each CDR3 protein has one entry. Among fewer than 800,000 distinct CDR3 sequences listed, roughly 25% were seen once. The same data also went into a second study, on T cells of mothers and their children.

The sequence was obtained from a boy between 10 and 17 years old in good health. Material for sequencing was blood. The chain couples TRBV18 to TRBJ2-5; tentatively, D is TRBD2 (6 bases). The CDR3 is CASSPPEAGGGWTQYF. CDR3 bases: TGTGCCAGCTCACCACCGGAGGCTGGGGGAGGATGGACCCAGTACTTC.